Shown below are 27 T cell receptor beta chains from a single sample sequenced in a study of shared clonotypes between healthy human individuals. The protocol was immunoSEQ multiplex PCR, while the TCRdb copy is restricted to in-frame clones and leaves out a portion. The data show 2 million to 3 million clones, roughly 93% seen once. Sequenced sample: naive CD4+ T cells from PBMCs. The subset: CD45RA+ positively selected. Receptors were obtained from a man aged 18 to 30 in good health. Some clones in this sample may be carry-over from other donors' samples.

CDR3 in DNA: TGTGCCAGCAGCTTGAAGACAGGGGAAGAGACCCAGTACTTC. This gives the protein CASSLKTGEETQYF. J is TRBJ2-5 and V is TRBV5-4; the match to TRBD1 covers 8 bases. Trimming took 1 base from V and 3 from J; bases not matched to a gene: 2. CDR1 is SGHNT, CDR2 YYREEE, per germline (reference sequence). The CDR3 runs to 14 residues. Looking up the rest from reference TRBV5-4 and TRBJ2-5 gives the full variable domain: ETGVTQSPTHLIKTRGQQVTLRCSSQSGHNTVSWYQQALGQGPQFIFQYYREEENGRGNFPPRFSGLQFPNYSSELNVNALELDDSALYLCASSLKTGEETQYFGPGTRLLVL.

The genes are TRBV28 and TRBJ1-2, with 7 bases identical to TRBD1. CDR1 is MDHEN, CDR2 SYDVKM, per germline. V was pared by 2 bases and J by 5 bases, with 14 bases of the junction left unmatched. This CDR3 comprises 17 residues. The CDR3 here is CASSLGGQRGWIYGYTF. The DNA of the CDR3 is TGTGCCAGCAGTTTAGGGGGACAGCGGGGGTGGATTTATGGCTACACCTTC.

This chain joins TRBV29-1 and TRBJ2-5; D is undetermined. CDR3 size: 11 residues. Trimming took 8 bases from V and 1 from J, leaving 8 bases between them. CDR1 and CDR2 (germline): SQVTM, ANQGSEA. The CDR3 region is CSSYVQETQYF. In nucleotides, the CDR3 is TGCAGCTCATACGTCCAAGAGACCCAGTACTTC.

DNA of the CDR3: TGTGCCAGCAGTCTACCGACAGGAAATAATGAAAAACTGTTTTTT. Protein sequence: CASSLPTGNNEKLFF. The chain has TRBV28 and TRBJ1-4; a possible D gene is TRBD1 (6 bases). The V gene's germline CDR1 is MDHEN and CDR2 SYDVKM. V was trimmed by 5 bases and J by 4 bases, leaving 14 bases between them. The CDR3 sequence is 15 residues long. Drawing the rest from reference TRBV28 and TRBJ1-4, the complete variable domain is DVKVTQSSRYLVKRTGEKVFLECVQDMDHENMFWYRQDPGLGLRLIYFSYDVKMKEKGDIPEGYSVSREKKERFSLILESASTNQTSMYLCASSLPTGNNEKLFFGSGTQLSVL.

The chain uses TRBV11-3 and TRBJ2-1; D gene uncertain. V shed 3 bases and J shed 1 base, with 7 bases lying between them. The V gene's germline CDR1 is SGHNT and CDR2 YENEEA. This CDR3 comprises 14 residues. The CDR3 DNA reads TGTGCCAGCAGCTTGGCGGCTTCCTACAATGAGCAGTTCTTC. Protein product: CASSLAASYNEQFF.

J is TRBJ2-2 and V is TRBV7-9; TRBD1 might be the D (7 bases). V lost 6 bases, J lost 5 bases, and 19 bases lay in between. Germline V gene lookup returns CDR1 SEHNR and CDR2 FQNEAQ (reference sequence). The CDR3 has 16 residues. The CDR3 loop is CASSSWDSRGTGELFF. CDR3 sequence (DNA): TGTGCCAGCAGTTCTTGGGACAGCCGGGGGACCGGGGAGCTGTTTTTT.

The V and J genes are TRBV28 and TRBJ1-5; D is unclear. Germline values: CDR1 MDHEN, CDR2 SYDVKM. This CDR3 comprises 16 residues. V dropped 3 bases and J dropped 9 bases, with 21 bases sitting between them. Written as DNA, the CDR3 is TGTGCCAGCAGTTTTTATCGCGGCAGCCTTGGCGGGCCCCAGCATTTT. Residues: CASSFYRGSLGGPQHF.

This chain joins TRBV19 and TRBJ1-1; D ambiguous. CDR3 length: 15 residues. The germline V and J ends were trimmed by 4 bases and 0 bases, with 12 bases remaining between them. From germline, CDR1 is LNHDA and CDR2 SQIVND (reference sequence). In DNA form, the CDR3 reads TGTGCCAGTAGTACCCGACAAGTCATGAACACTGAAGCTTTCTTT. Protein product: CASSTRQVMNTEAFF.

This rearrangement joins TRBV5-8 to TRBJ2-5, with D uncertain. The CDR3 spans 18 residues. Per the germline V gene, CDR1 is SGHTS and CDR2 is YDEGEE. Trimming took off 0 bases at V and 2 bases at J, with 20 bases between the two ends. The CDR3 coding sequence is TGTGCCAGCAGCTTGGGAGTTGGTAGCTCCTTTGATCAAGAGACCCAGTACTTC. Translated: CASSLGVGSSFDQETQYF.

The chain combines TRBV28 with TRBJ2-1; D is possibly TRBD2 (6 bases). V gave up 6 bases and J gave up 3 bases, with 12 bases separating them. The CDR3 sequence is 14 residues long. Germline V gives CDR1 MDHEN, CDR2 SYDVKM. CDR3 nucleotide sequence: TGTGCCAGCAGAAAACGGGAGTACTACAATGAGCAGTTCTTC. Protein product: CASRKREYYNEQFF. Using reference TRBV28 and TRBJ2-1 for the parts outside the CDR3, the full variable domain is DVKVTQSSRYLVKRTGEKVFLECVQDMDHENMFWYRQDPGLGLRLIYFSYDVKMKEKGDIPEGYSVSREKKERFSLILESASTNQTSMYLCASRKREYYNEQFFGPGTRLTVL.

This sequence joins TRBV6-1 and TRBJ2-7; D is uncertain. The CDR3 is 12 amino acids. CDR1 and CDR2 (germline): MNHNS, SASEGT. The V gene lost 5 bases and the J gene lost 2 bases, with 7 bases spanning the gap. The CDR3: CASSRTAYEQYF. As DNA, the CDR3 is TGTGCCAGCAGTAGGACGGCCTACGAGCAGTACTTC.

This sequence joins TRBV5-1 and TRBJ1-2, with a tentative D call TRBD1 (6 bases). The CDR3 has 14 residues. The V gene lost 4 bases and the J gene lost 7 bases, with 17 bases spanning the gap. Per germline, CDR1 SGHRS and CDR2 YFSETQ. The CDR3 nucleotides are TGCGCCAGCAGCGCAACAGGGCGTCCTTTTGGCTACACCTTC. It translates to CASSATGRPFGYTF.

The gene calls are TRBV9 and TRBJ2-3; TRBD2 agrees at 12 bases. CDR1 is SGDLS, CDR2 YYNGEE, per germline. Losses at the gene ends were 4 bases for V and 6 bases for J; bases not matched to a gene: 3. This CDR3 is built from 14 residues. The CDR3 loop is CASSRLAGADTQYF. CDR3 sequence (DNA): TGTGCCAGCAGCCGACTAGCGGGAGCGGATACGCAGTATTTT.

The V and J genes are TRBV23-1 and TRBJ2-4, with a weak D call TRBD2 (6 bases). TRBV23-1 is an open reading frame whose function is uncertain. The germline V and J ends were trimmed by 6 bases and 5 bases, with 14 bases remaining between them. The CDR3 runs to 14 residues. Written as DNA, the CDR3 is TGCGCCAGCAGAGAAGGGACTTGGGAAAACATTCAGTACTTC. Its protein is CASREGTWENIQYF.

This clone was seen more than once but under ten times. V usage is TRBV2 and J usage is TRBJ1-1; TRBD1 matches at 9 bases. CDR1 and CDR2 from the germline V gene are SNHLY and FYNNEI. The CDR3 totals 13 residues. J lost 2 bases, V lost 10 bases, and 5 bases had no gene match. CDR3 DNA sequence: TGTGCCACCATGGGACAGGGCAACACTGAAGCTTTCTTT. Translating gives CATMGQGNTEAFF.

Note on this clone: The same CDR3 arises from other DNA sequences in this sample as well. The rearrangement links TRBV7-9 to TRBJ2-1; TRBD1 is a possible D gene (6 bases). Germline V gives CDR1 SEHNR, CDR2 FQNEAQ (reference sequence). The CDR3 has 12 residues. The V end lost 4 bases, the J end lost 7 bases, and 8 bases lay between the germline ends. The CDR3 DNA reads as TGTGCCAGCAGCTCCCAGGGGAATGAGCAGTTCTTC. Translating it yields CASSSQGNEQFF. Filled out from reference TRBV7-9 and TRBJ2-1, the complete variable domain reads DTGVSQNPRHKITKRGQNVTFRCDPISEHNRLYWYRQTLGQGPEFLTYFQNEAQLEKSRLLSDRFSAERPKGSFSTLEIQRTEQGDSAMYLCASSSQGNEQFFGPGTRLTVL.

The chain carries TRBV28 and TRBJ2-1; possible D gene TRBD1, 6 bases. Germline CDR1 and CDR2: MDHEN and SYDVKM. V lost 6 bases, J lost 0 bases, and 18 bases lay in between. The CDR3 sequence is 17 residues long. This CDR3 is CASRNMGAGPSYNEQFF. The DNA of the CDR3 is TGTGCCAGCAGAAATATGGGGGCGGGTCCCTCCTACAATGAGCAGTTCTTC.

About this clone itself: Other DNA sequences in the same sample also yield this CDR3. The chain couples TRBV5-6 to TRBJ1-5, with D possibly TRBD1 on 6 matching bases. Germline V CDR1 and CDR2: SGHDT, YYEEEE. The V end lost 4 bases, the J end lost 1 base, and 9 bases lay between the germline ends. CDR3 length: 14 residues. The CDR3 nucleotides read TGTGCCAGCAGCCCCGGACAGAGCAATCAGCCCCAGCATTTT. Translated, it gives CASSPGQSNQPQHF. The full variable domain, with the rest looked up from reference TRBV5-6 and TRBJ1-5, is DAGVTQSPTHLIKTRGQQVTLRCSPKSGHDTVSWYQQALGQGPQFIFQYYEEEERQRGNFPDRFSGHQFPNYSSELNVNALLLGDSALYLCASSPGQSNQPQHFGDGTRLSIL.

Comments on this clone: Other nucleotide sequences in the sample specify the same CDR3. This chain joins TRBV28 and TRBJ1-4, with TRBD1 matching over 8 bases. The CDR3 is 14 amino acids. Per the germline V gene, CDR1 is MDHEN and CDR2 is SYDVKM. The ends lost 2 bases at V and 6 bases at J; junction bases unmatched: 2. CDR3 loop: CASSLQGADEKLFF. In DNA, the CDR3 is TGTGCCAGCAGTTTACAGGGGGCGGATGAAAAACTGTTTTTT.

The V call is TRBV28, the J call TRBJ1-4, with D unresolved. Germline V gene lookup returns CDR1 MDHEN and CDR2 SYDVKM. V lost 6 bases, J lost 8 bases, and 16 bases lay in between. This CDR3 region has 14 residues. CDR3 nucleotide sequence: TGTGCCAGCAGGTTGGACTCGAGAGGGGAAAAACTGTTTTTT. The encoded protein is CASRLDSRGEKLFF.

This clone was counted once. The chain recombines TRBV5-1 with TRBJ2-5; 7 bases line up with TRBD1. Germline CDR1 SGHRS, CDR2 YFSETQ. V trimming: 6 bases; J trimming: 3 bases; junction bases outside the gene matches: 5. CDR3 length: 13 amino acids. Here the CDR3 reads CASMTGLKETQYF. The DNA for the CDR3 is TGCGCCAGCATGACAGGGCTAAAAGAGACCCAGTACTTC.

The rearrangement uses TRBV7-2 and TRBJ2-5; 7 bases match TRBD1. The CDR3 covers 15 residues. The germline V gene encodes CDR1 SGHTA and CDR2 FQGNSA. Trimming removed 4 bases from V and 2 bases from J; junction bases left unmatched: 7. The CDR3 spells CASSSARDRQETQYF. In DNA form, the CDR3 reads TGTGCCAGCAGCTCAGCCCGGGACAGACAAGAGACCCAGTACTTC.

This clone was found once. This chain uses TRBV6-1 with TRBJ1-1, with D maybe TRBD1 (5 bases). The germline CDR1 and CDR2 sequences are MNHNS and SASEGT. V lost 7 bases, J lost 7 bases, and 10 bases lay in between. The CDR3 length is 11 residues. The CDR3 spells CASKKQVEAFF. The CDR3 DNA follows: TGTGCCAGCAAGAAACAGGTTGAAGCTTTCTTT.

In the case of this clone: Distinct nucleotide sequences in the sample also encode this CDR3. The chain carries TRBV5-1 and TRBJ1-1; D is ambiguous. Looked up from germline, CDR1 is SGHRS and CDR2 is YFSETQ. Trimming took off 0 bases at V and 3 bases at J, with 6 bases between the two ends. The CDR3 covers 13 residues. Here the CDR3 reads CASSLVVDTEAFF. The CDR3, as DNA: TGCGCCAGCAGCTTGGTGGTAGACACTGAAGCTTTCTTT.

V and J are TRBV7-3 and TRBJ2-6; TRBD2 matches at 7 bases. The length of the CDR3 is 17 residues. V lost 2 bases, J lost 0 bases, and 4 bases stayed unmatched. CDR1 and CDR2 (germline): SGHTA, FQGTGA. The CDR3 nucleotides are TGTGCCAGCAGCTTACTAGCGGTTTCCTCTGGGGCCAACGTCCTGACTTTC. Its protein product is CASSLLAVSSGANVLTF.

The chain carries TRBV4-2 and TRBJ2-7, with D perhaps TRBD2 (6 bases). Trimming pared 4 bases from V and 0 bases from J, leaving 10 bases between. The CDR3 covers 14 residues. Germline V gives CDR1 LGHNA, CDR2 YNFKEQ. The CDR3 loop is CASSLSGTSYEQYF. In nucleotides, the CDR3 is TGTGCCAGCAGCCTTAGCGGTACCTCCTACGAGCAGTACTTC.

The chain carries TRBV4-1 and TRBJ2-1, with D possibly being TRBD2 (5 bases). The CDR3 is made up of 15 amino acids. V was cut by 3 bases and J by 2 bases, with 11 bases left in between. The germline V gene encodes CDR1 MGHRA and CDR2 YSYEKL. As DNA, the CDR3 is TGCGCCAGCAGCCAGGTAGCGCTTACCTACAATGAGCAGTTCTTC. Its translation: CASSQVALTYNEQFF.